Below are 19 T cell receptor beta chains sequenced from a single sample in a study of cytomegalovirus exposure and HLA in healthy donors. The data were produced by immunoSEQ multiplex PCR, yet TCRdb's version contains in-frame clones alone and is incomplete. Of 100,000 to 120,000 clones in the sample, approximately 87% were seen once. Input material: PBMCs. The source is a woman in her twenties or thirties in good health and CMV-seropositive.

This sequence joins TRBV4-2 and TRBJ2-1; D gene unclear. The CDR3 extends over 12 amino acids. Deletions cut 6 bases from V and 7 bases from J, with 10 bases between. CDR1 is LGHNA and CDR2 is YNFKEQ in the germline V gene. As DNA, the CDR3 is TGTGCCAGCAGGGAGATTGGGAATGAGCAGTTCTTC. It codes for CASREIGNEQFF.

This clone was found a few times. The chain combines TRBV6-1 with TRBJ1-6, with 7 positions matching TRBD1. The CDR3 covers 16 residues. Germline lookup yields CDR1 MNHNS and CDR2 SASEGT. V trimming: 1 base; J trimming: 7 bases; junction bases outside the gene matches: 7. The CDR3 spells CASSEVPGQSNSPLHF. The CDR3 DNA follows: TGTGCCAGCAGTGAAGTCCCGGGACAGAGCAATTCACCCCTCCACTTT.

The V gene is TRBV6-5, the J gene TRBJ1-5; 10 bases are a match to TRBD1. This CDR3 contains 14 residues. Trimming cost V 6 bases and J 7 bases; bases outside gene matches: 6. The germline CDR1 and CDR2 sequences are MNHEY and SVGAGI. The CDR3 protein is CASSPGTGDQPQHF. The CDR3 nucleotides read TGTGCCAGCAGCCCCGGGACAGGGGACCAGCCCCAGCATTTT.

The rearrangement joins TRBV7-2 to TRBJ1-6, with D uncertain. This CDR3 region has 16 residues. V dropped 1 base and J dropped 0 bases, with 7 bases sitting between them. Germline CDR1 reads SGHTA; CDR2 reads FQGNSA. The CDR3 DNA reads as TGTGCCAGCAGCTTAGGGGCCAGCTCCTATAATTCACCCCTCCACTTT. This encodes CASSLGASSYNSPLHF.

The chain employs TRBV5-6 and TRBJ1-5; the match to TRBD1 covers 7 bases. In germline, CDR1 is SGHDT, CDR2 YYEEEE. The CDR3 totals 16 residues. Trimming removed 3 bases from V and 0 bases from J; junction bases left unmatched: 6. CDR3 amino acids: CASSYGQDGSNQPQHF. CDR3 bases: TGTGCCAGCAGCTACGGACAGGACGGTAGCAATCAGCCCCAGCATTTT.

This clone was counted only a few times. The chain links TRBV20-1 to TRBJ2-4; D uncertain. V lost 8 bases to trimming and J lost 2 bases, with 7 bases between them. CDR3 length: 11 residues. Per the germline V gene, CDR1 is DFQATT and CDR2 is SNEGSKA (reference sequence). DNA of the CDR3: TGCAGTACTGTATCCAAAAACATTCAGTACTTC. It translates to CSTVSKNIQYF.

This chain links TRBV11-3 with TRBJ1-1; 9 nucleotides line up with TRBD1. Losses at the gene ends were 5 bases for V and 4 bases for J; bases not matched to a gene: 2. Per the germline V gene, CDR1 is SGHNT and CDR2 is YENEEA. This CDR3 spans 13 amino acids. CDR3 coding DNA: TGTGCCAGCAGCCCGGGACAGGGCACTGAAGCTTTCTTT. Its translation: CASSPGQGTEAFF.

The chain has TRBV10-1 and TRBJ1-5, with D maybe TRBD1 (6 bases). Germline CDR1 reads WNHNN; CDR2 reads SYGVQD (reference sequence). The CDR3 is 18 amino acids. Trimming removed 0 bases from V and 0 bases from J, with 15 bases in between. Here the CDR3 DNA reads TGCGCCAGCAGTGAGTCAAAGGACAGAACCCATAGCAATCAGCCCCAGCATTTT. It encodes CASSESKDRTHSNQPQHF.

The genes are TRBV5-6 and TRBJ1-1; possibly TRBD1 for D (5 bases). CDR1 and CDR2 (germline): SGHDT, YYEEEE. Trimming removed 6 bases from V and 8 bases from J, with 23 bases in between. The CDR3 is made up of 15 amino acids. In DNA form, the CDR3 reads TGTGCCAGCACCTGGGGGGTGGGCCCTAGCGTAGAAGCTTTCTTT. This sequence encodes CASTWGVGPSVEAFF.

The J gene is TRBJ2-5, the V gene TRBV2, with 9 bases fitting TRBD2. The V gene's germline CDR1 is SNHLY and CDR2 FYNNEI. Losses at the gene ends were 6 bases for V and 4 bases for J; bases not matched to a gene: 3. The CDR3 spans 13 residues. Here the CDR3 reads CASSAGGRETQYF. For the CDR3, the DNA is TGTGCCAGCAGCGCGGGAGGGAGAGAGACCCAGTACTTC.

The chain carries TRBV5-1 and TRBJ2-5; TRBD2 aligns across 9 bases. This CDR3 spans 15 amino acids. Losses at the gene ends were 4 bases for V and 4 bases for J; bases not matched to a gene: 8. The germline V gene has CDR1 SGHRS and CDR2 YFSETQ. The CDR3 nucleotides read TGCGCCAGCAGCCCACGGACTAGCGAGGGAGAGACCCAGTACTTC. This encodes CASSPRTSEGETQYF.

V is TRBV4-3 and J is TRBJ1-2; 9 nucleotides align to TRBD1. CDR1 LGHNA and CDR2 YSLEER come from the germline V gene. This CDR3 has 15 residues. After removal of 3 bases from V and 6 bases from J, the junction contained 8 bases not matched to a gene. The CDR3 DNA follows: TGCGCCAGCAGCCAGTCGACAGGGGGGTTCAATGGCTACACCTTC. Protein: CASSQSTGGFNGYTF.

The V gene is TRBV5-1, the J gene TRBJ2-1; 8 positions agree with TRBD1. The germline CDR1 and CDR2 sequences are SGHRS and YFSETQ. The CDR3 covers 15 residues. Unmatched junction bases numbered 4, after V lost 1 base and J lost 4 bases. The CDR3 protein is CASSLQQGGYNEQFF. The CDR3 DNA reads TGCGCCAGCAGCTTGCAACAGGGGGGATACAATGAGCAGTTCTTC.

The rearrangement links TRBV19 to TRBJ1-2, with 9 bases matching TRBD1. The germline CDR1 and CDR2 sequences are LNHDA and SQIVND (reference sequence). Trimming cost V 6 bases and J 2 bases; bases outside gene matches: 4. The CDR3 sequence is 14 residues long. Here the CDR3 DNA reads TGTGCCAGTAGAACGACAGGGGGGAACTATGGCTACACCTTC. Translation: CASRTTGGNYGYTF. Full variable domain (outside the CDR3, taken from reference TRBV19 and TRBJ1-2): DGGITQSPKYLFRKEGQNVTLSCEQNLNHDAMYWYRQDPGQGLRLIYYSQIVNDFQKGDIAEGYSVSREKKESFPLTVTSAQKNPTAFYLCASRTTGGNYGYTFGSGTRLTVV.

V and J are TRBV2 and TRBJ2-1; D remains ambiguous. V was cut by 8 bases and J by 16 bases, with 18 bases left in between. This CDR3 has 11 amino acids. Germline V gene data show CDR1 as SNHLY and CDR2 as FYNNEI. The CDR3 DNA sequence: TGTGCCAGCGGAGCTCTAAGAGAGTCCTTCTTC. Its protein is CASGALRESFF.

The chain employs TRBV28 and TRBJ1-1; D gene unclear. CDR1 MDHEN and CDR2 SYDVKM come from the germline V gene. The CDR3 loop spans 11 amino acids. V lost 6 bases and J lost 10, with 12 bases in between. CDR3 bases: TGTGCCAGCAGCTTGCAAGGAGGAGCTTTCTTT. This codes for CASSLQGGAFF.

V is TRBV30 and J is TRBJ1-2; 7 bases are a match to TRBD1. Per germline, CDR1 GTSNPN and CDR2 SVGIG (reference sequence). Trimming at V came to 0 bases and at J to 5 bases, leaving 9 bases not matched to a gene. CDR3 length equals 15 residues. CDR3 nucleotide sequence: TGTGCCTGGAGTGTAACAGGGGCACAGAGATATGGCTACACCTTC. Its translation: CAWSVTGAQRYGYTF.

This clone was detected once. This rearrangement joins TRBV9 to TRBJ2-5; TRBD1 aligns across 10 bases. The CDR3 loop spans 15 amino acids. Germline values: CDR1 SGDLS, CDR2 YYNGEE. V lost 1 base to trimming and J lost 1 base; unmatched junction nucleotides: 1. The CDR3 nucleotides read TGTGCCAGCAGCGTAAGGACAGGGGGCCAAGAGACCCAGTACTTC. Its translation is CASSVRTGGQETQYF.

V usage is TRBV6-6 and J usage is TRBJ1-1; D perhaps matches TRBD1 (6 bases). With 6 bases removed from V and 4 bases from J, the gap between germline ends came to 18 bases. CDR1 is MNHNY, CDR2 SVGAGI, per germline (reference sequence). CDR3 length: 15 amino acids. The CDR3 region has the DNA TGTGCCAGCAGCCGAAACAGGGTTGGGACCACTGAAGCTTTCTTT. This translates into CASSRNRVGTTEAFF.